One sample yielded the 12 T cell receptor beta chains listed below, sequenced in a study of OX40 agonist ivuxolimab in advanced cancers. Only in-frame clones appear in the TCRdb table, and some are missing; sequencing was by immunoSEQ multiplex PCR. The sample gives about 35,000 clones, over 80% of which show up once; about 2% is in the top ten. The specimen was CD4+ or CD8+ T cells sorted from blood, collected in a trial of the OX40 agonist ivuxolimab. The receptor source for this set is an adult with an advanced solid tumor such as melanoma, head and neck, liver or kidney cancer.

This chain connects TRBV11-2 to TRBJ2-4; D ambiguous. Germline loops: CDR1 SGHAT, CDR2 FQNNGV. The CDR3 extends over 15 amino acids. Deletions cut 2 bases from V and 0 bases from J, with 8 bases between. The DNA for the CDR3 is TGTGCCAGCAGCTTATTGGCACTAGCCAAAAACATTCAGTACTTC. It codes for CASSLLALAKNIQYF.

Only one count was recorded for this clone. CDR3 nucleotide sequence: TGTGCCAGCAGTGAATTGCTGGACAGGGGCGGCTATGGCTACACCTTC. This gives the protein CASSELLDRGGYGYTF. The gene calls are TRBV25-1 and TRBJ1-2, with 9 positions matching TRBD1. CDR1 and CDR2 (germline): MGHDK, SYGVNS. CDR3 length equals 16 residues. Germline trimming cut 1 base from V and 4 bases from J; bases unmatched to any gene: 7.

The chain recombines TRBV5-6 with TRBJ2-7; tentatively, D is TRBD2 (6 bases). Germline V CDR1 and CDR2: SGHDT, YYEEEE. Trimming removed 1 base from V and 1 base from J, with 12 bases in between. The CDR3 runs to 15 residues. The CDR3 reads CASSLRAGRSYEQYF. CDR3 nucleotides: TGTGCCAGCAGCTTGAGGGCGGGAAGGTCCTACGAGCAGTACTTC. Full variable domain (missing parts from reference TRBV5-6 and TRBJ2-7): DAGVTQSPTHLIKTRGQQVTLRCSPKSGHDTVSWYQQALGQGPQFIFQYYEEEERQRGNFPDRFSGHQFPNYSSELNVNALLLGDSALYLCASSLRAGRSYEQYFGPGTRLTVT.

The chain recombines TRBV30 with TRBJ1-1; maybe TRBD1 (5 bases). CDR3 size: 18 residues. CDR1 and CDR2 (germline): GTSNPN, SVGIG (reference sequence). Trimming cost V 1 base and J 0 bases, with 21 bases left between them. As DNA, the CDR3 is TGTGCCTGGAGTGCTTACCGATCCTCCACAGGAATGAACACTGAAGCTTTCTTT. This gives the protein CAWSAYRSSTGMNTEAFF.

This chain uses TRBV7-3 with TRBJ1-1; D is undetermined. The CDR3 is 13 amino acids. Germline assignment: CDR1 SGHTA and CDR2 FQGTGA. Trimming cost V 5 bases and J 3 bases, with 10 bases left between them. The CDR3, as DNA: TGTGCCAGCAGCATCAGAGGTGACACTGAAGCTTTCTTT. This sequence encodes CASSIRGDTEAFF.

The rearrangement uses TRBV28 and TRBJ2-1; D is ambiguous. Germline V gene sequence: CDR1 MDHEN, CDR2 SYDVKM. The CDR3 contains 16 residues. Trimming removed 6 bases from V and 4 bases from J, with 19 bases in between. This CDR3 reads CASSPLGARPYNEQFF. For the CDR3, the DNA is TGTGCCAGCAGCCCCCTCGGAGCCAGGCCGTACAATGAGCAGTTCTTC. Together with reference TRBV28 and TRBJ2-1, the CDR3 gives the full variable domain: DVKVTQSSRYLVKRTGEKVFLECVQDMDHENMFWYRQDPGLGLRLIYFSYDVKMKEKGDIPEGYSVSREKKERFSLILESASTNQTSMYLCASSPLGARPYNEQFFGPGTRLTVL.

The table lists this clone with a count of one. The chain links TRBV4-1 to TRBJ2-3; 9 positions agree with TRBD1. The CDR3 totals 16 residues. J lost 4 bases, V lost 2 bases, and 7 bases had no gene match. Germline values: CDR1 MGHRA, CDR2 YSYEKL. The CDR3 DNA reads as TGCGCCAGCAGCCAACAACCCGGGACAGGGCCAGATACGCAGTATTTT. Translating it yields CASSQQPGTGPDTQYF.

J is TRBJ2-4 and V is TRBV12-2; no DNA check was done on the table's D call, TRBD1. TRBV12-2 counts as a pseudogene. The CDR3 has 16 residues. DNA of the CDR3: TGTGCAAGTCGCTTAGCGGCACAGGGTACCAAAAACATTCAGTACTTC. Its translation is CASRLAAQGTKNIQYF.

The genes are TRBV18 and TRBJ2-3; 7 positions match TRBD1. After removal of 1 base from V and 0 bases from J, the junction contained 7 bases not matched to a gene. This CDR3 contains 17 residues. Germline V gives CDR1 KGHSH, CDR2 LQKENI. DNA for the CDR3: TGTGCCAGCTCACCACTTTCCCGGACAGGTAGCACAGATACGCAGTATTTT. This encodes CASSPLSRTGSTDTQYF. Looking up the rest from reference TRBV18 and TRBJ2-3 gives the full variable domain: NAGVMQNPRHLVRRRGQEARLRCSPMKGHSHVYWYRQLPEEGLKFMVYLQKENIIDESGMPKERFSAEFPKEGPSILRIQQVVRGDSAAYFCASSPLSRTGSTDTQYFGPGTRLTVL.

This chain connects TRBV5-8 to TRBJ2-5, with D possibly being TRBD1 (5 bases). V was pared by 6 bases and J by 1 base, with 10 bases between. Germline loops: CDR1 SGHTS, CDR2 YDEGEE. CDR3 length: 13 residues. This chain's CDR3 is CASIKDTQETQYF. The CDR3 DNA reads TGTGCCAGCATAAAGGACACCCAAGAGACCCAGTACTTC.

The chain links TRBV5-1 to TRBJ2-3, with 10 bases matching TRBD2. J lost 3 bases, V lost 3 bases, and 4 bases had no gene match. Germline CDR1 and CDR2: SGHRS and YFSETQ. The length of the CDR3 is 15 residues. DNA of the CDR3: TGCGCCAGCAGCTCGGGAGCGGGGGGGACAGATACGCAGTATTTT. Translated, it gives CASSSGAGGTDTQYF.

V and J are TRBV7-8 and TRBJ2-2, with 7 bases fitting TRBD2. The V segment lost 5 bases and the J segment 7 bases; nucleotides outside the gene matches: 10. Germline CDR1 SGHVS, CDR2 FQNEAQ. CDR3 length: 15 amino acids. The CDR3 DNA reads as TGTGCCAGCAGCCCAACTAGCGCCTCAGGCGGGGAGCTGTTTTTT. This gives the protein CASSPTSASGGELFF.